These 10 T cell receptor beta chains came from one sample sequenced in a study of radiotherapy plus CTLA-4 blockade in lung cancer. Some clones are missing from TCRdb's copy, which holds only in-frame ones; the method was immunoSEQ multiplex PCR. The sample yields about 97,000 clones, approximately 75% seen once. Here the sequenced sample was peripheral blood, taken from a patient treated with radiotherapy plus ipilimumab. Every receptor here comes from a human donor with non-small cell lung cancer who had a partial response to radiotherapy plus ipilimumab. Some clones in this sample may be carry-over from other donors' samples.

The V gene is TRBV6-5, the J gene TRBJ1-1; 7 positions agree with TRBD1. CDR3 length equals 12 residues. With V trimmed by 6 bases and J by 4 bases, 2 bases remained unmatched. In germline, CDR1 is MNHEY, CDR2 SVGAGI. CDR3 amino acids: CASRTGSTEAFF. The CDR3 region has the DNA TGTGCCAGCAGGACAGGGTCCACTGAAGCTTTCTTT.

CDR3 protein: CASSLGTGVRETQYF. CDR3 nucleotides: TGTGCCAGCAGCTTAGGGACAGGGGTTCGAGAGACCCAGTACTTC. The rearrangement links TRBV7-9 to TRBJ2-5; 9 bases line up with TRBD1. The V segment lost 1 base and the J segment 4 bases; nucleotides outside the gene matches: 4. The germline V gene has CDR1 SEHNR and CDR2 FQNEAQ (reference sequence). The CDR3 sequence is 15 residues long. Together with reference TRBV7-9 and TRBJ2-5, the CDR3 gives the full variable domain: DTGVSQNPRHKITKRGQNVTFRCDPISEHNRLYWYRQTLGQGPEFLTYFQNEAQLEKSRLLSDRFSAERPKGSFSTLEIQRTEQGDSAMYLCASSLGTGVRETQYFGPGTRLLVL.

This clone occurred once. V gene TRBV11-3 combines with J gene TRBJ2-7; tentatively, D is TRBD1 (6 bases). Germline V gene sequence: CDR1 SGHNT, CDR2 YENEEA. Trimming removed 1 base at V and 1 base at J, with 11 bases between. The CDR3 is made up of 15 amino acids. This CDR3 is CASSLGQAGSYEQYF. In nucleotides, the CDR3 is TGTGCCAGCAGCTTAGGACAGGCAGGGTCCTACGAGCAGTACTTC.

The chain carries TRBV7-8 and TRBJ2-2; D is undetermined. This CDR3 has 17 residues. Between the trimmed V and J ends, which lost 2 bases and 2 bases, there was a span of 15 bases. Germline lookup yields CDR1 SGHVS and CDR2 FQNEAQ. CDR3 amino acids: CASSLRLLKFNTGELFF. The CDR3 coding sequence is TGTGCCAGCAGCTTAAGACTCCTAAAGTTTAACACCGGGGAGCTGTTTTTT.

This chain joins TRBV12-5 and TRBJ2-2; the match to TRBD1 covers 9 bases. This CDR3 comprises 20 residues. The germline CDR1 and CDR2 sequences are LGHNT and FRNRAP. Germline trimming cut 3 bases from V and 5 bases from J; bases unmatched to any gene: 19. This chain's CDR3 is CASGLNLPGQGPILTGELFF. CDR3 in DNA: TGTGCTAGTGGTTTAAACCTTCCGGGACAGGGCCCCATCCTTACCGGGGAGCTGTTTTTT. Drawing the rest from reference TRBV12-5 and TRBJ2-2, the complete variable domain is DARVTQTPRHKVTEMGQEVTMRCQPILGHNTVFWYRQTMMQGLELLAYFRNRAPLDDSGMPKDRFSAEMPDATLATLKIQPSEPRDSAVYFCASGLNLPGQGPILTGELFFGEGSRLTVL.

CDR3 region: CASRDEQGFNGYTF. CDR3 nucleotide sequence: TGTGCCAGCAGGGATGAACAGGGATTCAACGGCTACACCTTC. V is TRBV28 and J is TRBJ1-2; maybe TRBD1 (6 bases). The germline V gene has CDR1 MDHEN and CDR2 SYDVKM. The CDR3 loop spans 14 amino acids. V lost 6 bases, J lost 8 bases, and 19 bases lay in between.

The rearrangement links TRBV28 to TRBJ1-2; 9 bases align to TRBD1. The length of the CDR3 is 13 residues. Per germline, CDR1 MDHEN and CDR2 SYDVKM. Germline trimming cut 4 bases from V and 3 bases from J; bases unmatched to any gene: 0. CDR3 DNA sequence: TGTGCCAGCAGTTGGGACAGGGACTATGGCTACACCTTC. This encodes CASSWDRDYGYTF.

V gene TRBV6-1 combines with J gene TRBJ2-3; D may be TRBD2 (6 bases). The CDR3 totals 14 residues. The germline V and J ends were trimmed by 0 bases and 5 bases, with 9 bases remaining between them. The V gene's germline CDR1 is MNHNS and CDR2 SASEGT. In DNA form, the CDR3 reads TGTGCCAGCAGTGAAGCTCTCGGGGGAGATACGCAGTATTTT. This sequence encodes CASSEALGGDTQYF.

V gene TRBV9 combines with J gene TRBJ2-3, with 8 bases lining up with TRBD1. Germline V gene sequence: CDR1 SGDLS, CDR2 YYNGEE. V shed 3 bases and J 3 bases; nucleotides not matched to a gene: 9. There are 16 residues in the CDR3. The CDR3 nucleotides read TGTGCCAGCAGCGCCCGCGACAGGGGTTGGACAGATACGCAGTATTTT. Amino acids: CASSARDRGWTDTQYF.

The CDR3 loop is CASSVVGGADTQYF. In DNA form, the CDR3 reads TGTGCCAGCAGCGTAGTAGGTGGGGCGGATACGCAGTATTTT. The genes are TRBV9 and TRBJ2-3; D perhaps matches TRBD1 (5 bases). Deletions cut 0 bases from V and 6 bases from J, with 11 bases between. Looked up from germline, CDR1 is SGDLS and CDR2 is YYNGEE. CDR3 length: 14 residues.